This T cell receptor beta chain was sequenced in a study of CD8 T cells in ankylosing spondylitis. TCRdb re-derived calls from the 5' RACE reads in MiXCR, one entry per CDR3 protein. The data hold 150,000 to 200,000 distinct CDR3 sequences, with over 10% observed a single time. Of note for this clonotype: Its cognate antigen is unknown.

Germline V gives CDR1 SEHNR, CDR2 FQNEAQ (reference sequence). Trimming took off 2 bases at V and 7 bases at J, with 15 bases between the two ends. The CDR3 length is 15 residues. Notes on the study in general: Disease-linked clones proved CD8+ and comparatively uncommon in peripheral blood. Reportedly, significant enrichment of disease-linked clones occurred in matched ankylosing spondylitis synovial fluid.

The clonotype originates from a male donor with ankylosing spondylitis or in good health (not recorded which). The chain links TRBV7-9 to TRBJ2-1; a weak D match, TRBD2 (7 bases). Sequencing used blood, either unsorted or a sorted T cell fraction (not recorded which). In nucleotides, the CDR3 is TGTGCCAGCAGCTTATGGGGGGGCGCTTCTAATGAGCAGTTCTTC. Translation gives CASSLWGGASNEQFF.